These 14 T cell receptor beta chains originate from one sample sequenced in a study of blood T cell repertoires in COVID-19. Sequenced by immunoSEQ multiplex PCR; TCRdb stores in-frame clones only, minus some. Of 150,000 or so clones detected, nearly 80% appear once; the ten largest clones hold roughly 1.5%. The specimen was peripheral blood. The receptors were gathered from a man at least 80 years old with acute or convalescent COVID-19.

The chain is built from TRBV7-8 and TRBJ2-3, with 9 nucleotides matching TRBD2. The J segment lost 8 bases and the V segment lost 3 bases, leaving 9 bases of the junction unmatched. This CDR3 spans 15 amino acids. Germline V lookup: CDR1 SGHVS, CDR2 FQNEAQ. The CDR3 protein is CASSFYAGGSGTQYF. The CDR3 coding sequence is TGTGCCAGCAGCTTTTACGCGGGGGGGTCGGGTACGCAGTATTTT.

The chain recombines TRBV5-1 with TRBJ1-2; the match to TRBD1 covers 9 bases. V shed 4 bases, J shed 5 bases, and the junction held 6 bases outside the gene matches. The CDR3 covers 14 residues. CDR1 and CDR2 from the germline V gene are SGHRS and YFSETQ. The CDR3 nucleotides read TGCGCCAGCAGCCGGGGACAGGGAGGGTATGGCTACACCTTC. This gives the protein CASSRGQGGYGYTF.

The genes are TRBV7-9 and TRBJ2-6; D remains ambiguous. V was cut by 3 bases and J by 1 base, with 7 bases left in between. The CDR3 has 15 residues. From germline, CDR1 is SEHNR and CDR2 FQNEAQ (reference sequence). The CDR3: CASSFMSSGANVLTF. CDR3 sequence (DNA): TGTGCCAGCAGCTTTATGTCGTCTGGGGCCAACGTCCTGACTTTC.

The rearrangement joins TRBV18 to TRBJ2-1; D might be TRBD1 (6 bases). Trimming took off 4 bases at V and 1 base at J, with 20 bases between the two ends. The CDR3 covers 18 residues. From germline, CDR1 is KGHSH and CDR2 LQKENI. CDR3 sequence (DNA): TGTGCCAGCTCACGGAGAGGGGGAAGTCTTCGGTCCTACAATGAGCAGTTCTTC. Translation gives CASSRRGGSLRSYNEQFF.

This clone appeared once. This sequence joins TRBV14 and TRBJ2-5; D perhaps matches TRBD2 (6 bases). V dropped 1 base and J dropped 4 bases, with 16 bases sitting between them. The CDR3 is 16 amino acids. Germline lookup yields CDR1 SGHDN and CDR2 FVKESK. CDR3 sequence (DNA): TGTGCCAGCAGCCAAGCGTTCGACTTCGGGGGAGAGACCCAGTACTTC. Translation: CASSQAFDFGGETQYF. Combining the CDR3 with reference TRBV14 and TRBJ2-5 gives the whole variable domain EAGVTQFPSHSVIEKGQTVTLRCDPISGHDNLYWYRRVMGKEIKFLLHFVKESKQDESGMPNNRFLAERTGGTYSTLKVQPAELEDSGVYFCASSQAFDFGGETQYFGPGTRLLVL.

The chain employs TRBV5-1 and TRBJ2-3, with TRBD1 as a possible D gene (6 bases). CDR1 and CDR2 (germline): SGHRS, YFSETQ. Trimming cost V 4 bases and J 0 bases, with 15 bases left between them. CDR3 size: 16 residues. The CDR3 region is CASSTPDSDSTDTQYF. CDR3 in DNA: TGCGCCAGCAGCACACCGGACAGCGATAGCACAGATACGCAGTATTTT.

The V and J genes are TRBV5-4 and TRBJ1-2, with D unresolved. V was trimmed by 4 bases and J by 4 bases, leaving 17 bases between them. Germline CDR1 and CDR2: SGHNT and YYREEE (reference sequence). The CDR3 covers 15 residues. CDR3 sequence: CASSTAGEMGYGYTF. CDR3 nucleotide sequence: TGTGCCAGCAGCACCGCCGGGGAGATGGGCTATGGCTACACCTTC.

This clone occurred a few times. This sequence joins TRBV6-2 or TRBV6-3 and TRBJ1-5; D is unclear. Germline assignment: CDR1 MNHEY and CDR2 SVGEGT. This CDR3 has 15 residues. V was shortened by 5 bases and J by 3 bases, with 14 bases between the two germline ends. CDR3 DNA: TGTGCCAGCAGTCAGGCCTCCAACCTCAATCAGCCCCAGCATTTT. Amino acids: CASSQASNLNQPQHF.

The rearrangement uses TRBV6-5 and TRBJ2-6; D ambiguous. Per the germline V gene, CDR1 is MNHEY and CDR2 is SVGAGI. Trimming stripped 8 bases from V and 0 bases from J, with 5 bases between. The CDR3 extends over 13 amino acids. For the CDR3, the DNA is TGTGCCAGCTCCGGCTCTGGGGCCAACGTCCTGACTTTC. Protein product: CASSGSGANVLTF.

The V gene is TRBV4-3, the J gene TRBJ1-2, with 10 nucleotides matching TRBD1. V lost 5 bases, J lost 4 bases, and 4 bases stayed unmatched. The CDR3 runs 14 residues. Germline V gene lookup returns CDR1 LGHNA and CDR2 YSLEER. The CDR3 coding sequence is TGCGCCAGCAGCAGAGGGACAGGGGCCTATGGCTACACCTTC. Amino acid sequence: CASSRGTGAYGYTF.

The chain links TRBV28 to TRBJ1-2; 11 bases agree with TRBD1. The CDR3 extends over 13 amino acids. V shed 8 bases, J shed 2 bases, and the junction held 1 base outside the gene matches. Germline V gives CDR1 MDHEN, CDR2 SYDVKM. CDR3 region: CASRDRGNYGYTF. CDR3 bases: TGTGCCAGCCGGGACAGGGGGAACTATGGCTACACCTTC.

With respect to this clone: Different DNA sequences within this sample yield the same CDR3. The DNA for the CDR3 is TGCGCCAGCAGCCCGGGACAGGGGGGAGAGACCCAGTACTTC. This codes for CASSPGQGGETQYF. The chain joins TRBV5-1 to TRBJ2-5, with TRBD1 matching 11 bases. V gave up 4 bases and J gave up 4 bases; unmatched junction bases: 3. The CDR3 loop spans 14 amino acids. Looked up from germline, CDR1 is SGHRS and CDR2 is YFSETQ.

This chain joins TRBV27 and TRBJ1-1; TRBD1 matches at 10 bases. The CDR3 totals 17 residues. From germline, CDR1 is MNHEY and CDR2 SMNVEV (reference sequence). V lost 1 base to trimming and J lost 3 bases; unmatched junction nucleotides: 8. In DNA, the CDR3 is TGTGCCAGCAGTTTATACAGGACAGGGGGAAGGGACACTGAAGCTTTCTTT. Its translation is CASSLYRTGGRDTEAFF.

This clone showed up just a few times. V and J are TRBV5-6 and TRBJ1-1; TRBD1 is a possible D gene (5 bases). The CDR3 has 15 amino acids. Germline V CDR1 and CDR2: SGHDT, YYEEEE. V was clipped by 4 bases and J by 3 bases, with 16 bases between them. The CDR3 sequence: CASSTQGYEYTEAFF. CDR3 DNA sequence: TGTGCCAGCAGCACCCAGGGTTATGAGTACACTGAAGCTTTCTTT.